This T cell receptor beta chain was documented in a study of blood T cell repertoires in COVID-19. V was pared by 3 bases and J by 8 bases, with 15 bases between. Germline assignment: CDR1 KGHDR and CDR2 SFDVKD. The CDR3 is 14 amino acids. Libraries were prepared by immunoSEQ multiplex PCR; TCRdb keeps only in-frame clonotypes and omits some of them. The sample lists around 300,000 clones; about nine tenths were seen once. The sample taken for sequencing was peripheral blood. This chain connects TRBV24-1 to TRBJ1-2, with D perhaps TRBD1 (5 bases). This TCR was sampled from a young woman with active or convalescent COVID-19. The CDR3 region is CATSDRKGVYGYTF. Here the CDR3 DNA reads TGTGCCACCAGTGATCGTAAAGGGGTATACGGCTACACCTTC.